Shown below are 23 T cell receptor beta chains from a single sample sequenced in a study of beta chain features in type 1 diabetes. Whole-study results and caveats: Moderately but significantly shorter TCRB CDR3s were found in Type 1 diabetes patients in all four CD4+ subsets.

All of the isolated RNA was reverse transcribed, so expressed TCRB transcripts were sequenced. Profiling relied on immunoSEQ multiplex PCR, and the TCRdb table lists in-frame clones only, not all of them. In the table there are some 240,000 clones, around 15% of which are singletons. Their specific antigens are unknown. Source material: naive CD4+ T cells from blood. These receptors originate from a man younger than 40 with type 1 diabetes.

This chain joins TRBV4-3 and TRBJ2-7; D gene uncertain. The CDR3 runs 15 residues. Deletions cut 1 base from V and 5 bases from J, with 15 bases between. The germline V gene encodes CDR1 LGHNA and CDR2 YSLEER. For the CDR3, the DNA is TGCGCCAGCAGCCAAGTCTGGCCCCTTAGAAACGAGCAGTACTTC. The encoded protein is CASSQVWPLRNEQYF.

This clone was detected only a few times. The chain combines TRBV7-9 with TRBJ2-1, with 8 positions matching TRBD2. CDR3 size: 15 residues. From germline, CDR1 is SEHNR and CDR2 FQNEAQ (reference sequence). V lost 5 bases, J lost 1 base, and 4 bases stayed unmatched. CDR3: CASSPGLGSYNEQFF. For the CDR3, the DNA is TGTGCCAGCAGCCCGGGACTAGGGTCCTACAATGAGCAGTTCTTC.

The chain joins TRBV25-1 to TRBJ2-2; 7 positions agree with TRBD1. Losses at the gene ends were 7 bases for V and 3 bases for J; bases not matched to a gene: 8. CDR1 and CDR2 (germline): MGHDK, SYGVNS. This CDR3 has 15 residues. The CDR3 reads CASKLDRADTGELFF. CDR3 DNA sequence: TGTGCCAGCAAACTAGACAGGGCCGACACCGGGGAGCTGTTTTTT.

V is TRBV11-2 and J is TRBJ2-4; maybe TRBD2 (5 bases). V gave up 5 bases and J gave up 2 bases, with 10 bases separating them. The germline V gene has CDR1 SGHAT and CDR2 FQNNGV. CDR3 size: 14 residues. The CDR3 sequence is CASSPPGSKNIQYF. The CDR3 nucleotides read TGTGCCAGCAGCCCACCGGGGTCCAAAAACATTCAGTACTTC.

The gene calls are TRBV30 and TRBJ2-2; D is unclear. V lost 2 bases and J 6 bases, leaving 7 bases between the germline ends. Germline-derived CDR1 and CDR2 are GTSNPN and SVGIG (reference sequence). CDR3 length: 12 amino acids. The CDR3 here is CAWSILSGELFF. CDR3 DNA sequence: TGTGCCTGGAGTATTCTTTCCGGGGAGCTGTTTTTT.

As DNA, the CDR3 is TGTGCCAGCAGCATGGACAGGAGTAACTATGGCTACACCTTC. Protein product: CASSMDRSNYGYTF. The genes are TRBV6-1 and TRBJ1-2, with 7 bases fitting TRBD1. V was pared by 6 bases and J by 1 base, with 5 bases of the junction left unmatched. Germline loops: CDR1 MNHNS, CDR2 SASEGT. The CDR3 contains 14 residues.

About this clone: At one end the junction does not follow the germline gene, possibly because of a read error. This rearrangement joins TRBV7-7 to TRBJ2-7; the match to TRBD1 covers 9 bases. CDR3 length equals 14 residues. CDR1 is SSHAT, CDR2 FNYEAQ, per germline (reference sequence). The CDR3 region is CASSTGTGSYEQYF. Here the CDR3 DNA reads TGTGCTAGCAGCACAGGGACAGGGTCCTACGAGCAGTACTTC.

This clone occurred a few times. The V call is TRBV7-2, the J call TRBJ1-5; D gene ambiguous. V lost 3 bases and J lost 4, with 7 bases in between. Germline V lookup: CDR1 SGHTA, CDR2 FQGNSA. The CDR3 has 13 residues. The CDR3 nucleotides are TGTGCCAGCAGCTTTAGGTTAAATCAGCCCCAGCATTTT. Amino acid sequence: CASSFRLNQPQHF.

The chain employs TRBV27 and TRBJ2-1; 7 bases agree with TRBD1. The ends lost 4 bases at V and 5 bases at J; junction bases unmatched: 5. Germline V lookup: CDR1 MNHEY, CDR2 SMNVEV (reference sequence). This CDR3 is 14 amino acids long. CDR3 in amino acids: CASSSGQFHNEQFF. In DNA, the CDR3 is TGTGCCAGCAGTTCGGGACAGTTCCACAATGAGCAGTTCTTC.

The chain combines TRBV14 with TRBJ2-3, with D possibly TRBD2 on 6 matching bases. Germline-derived CDR1 and CDR2 are SGHDN and FVKESK. V was clipped by 4 bases and J by 1 base, with 15 bases between them. The CDR3 consists of 16 residues. The CDR3 DNA is TGTGCCAGCAGCCGGCTCCCGGGACTCCGCACAGATACGCAGTATTTT. This sequence encodes CASSRLPGLRTDTQYF.

This clone turned up a few times. The chain has TRBV6-6 and TRBJ2-7, with TRBD1 matching 7 bases. CDR1 is MNHNY and CDR2 is SVGAGI in the germline V gene (reference sequence). The CDR3 length is 15 residues. V trimming: 5 bases; J trimming: 0 bases; junction bases outside the gene matches: 7. CDR3 in amino acids: CASSSTGTDSYEQYF. CDR3 DNA: TGTGCCAGCAGTAGTACCGGGACAGACTCCTACGAGCAGTACTTC.

This clone showed up just a few times. Other nucleotide sequences in the sample specify the same CDR3. V and J are TRBV29-1 and TRBJ2-2; D is unresolved. Trimming stripped 4 bases from V and 1 base from J, with 4 bases between. The CDR3 has 12 amino acids. The germline CDR1 and CDR2 sequences are SQVTM and ANQGSEA. The DNA for the CDR3 is TGCAGCGTTGCGAGGAACACCGGGGAGCTGTTTTTT. As protein: CSVARNTGELFF.

This clone has more than one count but fewer than ten. The chain has TRBV13 and TRBJ2-7; no clear D. V was trimmed by 5 bases and J by 4 bases, leaving 6 bases between them. Germline assignment: CDR1 PRHDT and CDR2 FYEKMQ (reference sequence). This CDR3 is built from 11 residues. CDR3 coding DNA: TGTGCCAGCAGCCCCCTGTACGAGCAGTACTTC. Amino acids: CASSPLYEQYF.

The chain employs TRBV28 and TRBJ2-1; 9 nucleotides match TRBD2. Looked up from germline, CDR1 is MDHEN and CDR2 is SYDVKM. The CDR3 is 15 residues long. Trimming took 8 bases from V and 6 from J; bases not matched to a gene: 11. This chain's CDR3 is CASLYSGSSGNEQFF. CDR3 coding DNA: TGTGCCAGCCTCTATAGCGGGAGTTCGGGCAATGAGCAGTTCTTC.

This chain connects TRBV29-1 to TRBJ1-1; D remains ambiguous. With 5 bases removed from V and 3 bases from J, the gap between germline ends came to 16 bases. Germline CDR1 and CDR2: SQVTM and ANQGSEA. The CDR3 has 14 residues. The chain's CDR3 is CSVLLLRVDTEAFF. CDR3 DNA sequence: TGCAGCGTTCTCCTTTTGAGGGTCGACACTGAAGCTTTCTTT.

This clone was seen more than once but under ten times. V usage is TRBV2 and J usage is TRBJ2-3; D is unresolved. The V end lost 8 bases, the J end lost 6 bases, and 9 bases lay between the germline ends. Germline values: CDR1 SNHLY, CDR2 FYNNEI. This CDR3 has 11 amino acids. CDR3: CASCVADTQYF. CDR3 coding DNA: TGTGCCAGCTGCGTCGCGGATACGCAGTATTTT.

The gene calls are TRBV19 and TRBJ2-5, with TRBD2 matching 7 bases. The CDR3 sequence is 15 residues long. CDR1 and CDR2 (germline): LNHDA, SQIVND (reference sequence). Germline trimming cut 10 bases from V and 8 bases from J; bases unmatched to any gene: 19. CDR3 DNA sequence: TGTGCCACCCGCGAGCTAGCGGACTCGGAATTTACCCAGTACTTC. Its protein product is CATRELADSEFTQYF.

This clone was counted only a few times. The chain uses TRBV5-6 and TRBJ2-1, with D tentatively TRBD2 (6 bases). Trimming took 0 bases from V and 2 from J, leaving 12 bases between them. This CDR3 contains 16 residues. The germline V gene encodes CDR1 SGHDT and CDR2 YYEEEE. The CDR3 region has the DNA TGTGCCAGCAGCTTGGCTCTCGGGAGTCCCTACAATGAGCAGTTCTTC. This encodes CASSLALGSPYNEQFF.

This chain links TRBV29-1 with TRBJ2-1; 8 positions agree with TRBD2. This CDR3 region has 13 residues. V was pared by 7 bases and J by 8 bases, with 10 bases of the junction left unmatched. Germline V lookup: CDR1 SQVTM, CDR2 ANQGSEA. The CDR3 bases are TGCAGCGGTCTTGCGGGAGGAGGTGATGAGCAGTTCTTC. Its protein is CSGLAGGGDEQFF.

The chain has TRBV9 and TRBJ2-1, with a possible D match to TRBD1 (5 bases). Germline CDR1 SGDLS, CDR2 YYNGEE. The CDR3 totals 13 residues. V lost 2 bases to trimming and J lost 5 bases, with 8 bases between them. DNA of the CDR3: TGTGCCAGCAGCGTGACAGCCAACAATGAGCAGTTCTTC. Protein: CASSVTANNEQFF.

The chain joins TRBV7-2 to TRBJ2-7, with TRBD2 as a possible D gene (5 bases). The CDR3 spans 12 residues. The ends were cut back, 4 bases at V and 9 bases at J, with 13 bases in the middle. CDR1 and CDR2 (germline): SGHTA, FQGNSA. The CDR3 nucleotides are TGTGCCAGCAGCTCGATCGGAGGAGGGCAGTACTTC. Residues: CASSSIGGGQYF.

V gene TRBV9 combines with J gene TRBJ2-1; 8 bases fit TRBD2. This CDR3 is built from 14 residues. Germline-derived CDR1 and CDR2 are SGDLS and YYNGEE. The junction had 4 bases not matched to a gene; V was cut back by 4 bases and J by 4 bases. The CDR3 spells CASSQAGDYNEQFF. CDR3 nucleotides: TGTGCCAGCAGCCAAGCGGGGGATTACAATGAGCAGTTCTTC.

This clone was counted only a few times. The genes are TRBV30 and TRBJ2-7; possible D gene TRBD1, 6 bases. Trimming took 0 bases from V and 2 from J, leaving 14 bases between them. The germline V gene encodes CDR1 GTSNPN and CDR2 SVGIG (reference sequence). CDR3 length: 15 residues. The CDR3 region is CAWSVLTGRTYEQYF. CDR3 DNA sequence: TGTGCCTGGAGTGTGCTCACAGGGAGAACCTACGAGCAGTACTTC.